Listed here are 15 T cell receptor beta chains from one sample, sequenced in a study of response to subunit inactivated influenza vaccine. TCRdb recomputed calls from the RT-PCR reads with MiXCR, one row per CDR3 protein. In the table there are around 480,000 distinct CDR3 sequences, approximately 11% of which are singletons. The source material was PBMCs from blood, sampled 40 to 50 days after vaccination. The receptor source for this set is a man aged 50-59 years who received an inactivated influenza vaccine.

The chain has TRBV20-1 and TRBJ2-2; TRBD2 is a possible D gene (6 bases). The length of the CDR3 is 16 residues. CDR1 is DFQATT, CDR2 SNEGSKA, per germline (reference sequence). The V and J ends lost 0 bases and 5 bases respectively, with 16 bases between them. The CDR3 spells CSARDLGSGETGELFF. In DNA form, the CDR3 reads TGCAGTGCTAGAGATCTGGGTAGCGGTGAAACCGGGGAGCTGTTTTTT.

J is TRBJ2-7 and V is TRBV7-2; D gene uncertain. CDR1 is SGHTA and CDR2 is FQGNSA in the germline V gene. The CDR3 runs to 15 residues. The V end was cut by 1 base, the J end by 0 bases, with 10 bases between. For the CDR3, the DNA is TGTGCCAGCAGCTTAGTGGGCCGTAGCTCCTACGAGCAGTACTTC. Translation: CASSLVGRSSYEQYF.

The chain combines TRBV14 with TRBJ2-2; the D is unclear. The V and J ends lost 0 bases and 7 bases respectively, with 15 bases between them. The CDR3 extends over 16 amino acids. CDR1 and CDR2 (germline): SGHDN, FVKESK. CDR3 sequence: CASSQDLRPYSGELFF. The CDR3, as DNA: TGTGCCAGCAGCCAAGATCTAAGGCCATACAGCGGGGAGCTGTTTTTT.

This clonotype was seen a few times. This sequence joins TRBV5-1 and TRBJ2-7, with 7 bases identical to TRBD1. Losses at the gene ends were 0 bases for V and 6 bases for J; bases not matched to a gene: 6. From germline, CDR1 is SGHRS and CDR2 YFSETQ. The CDR3 covers 14 residues. CDR3 in DNA: TGCGCCAGCAGCTTGGAACAGGGGAGAGGCGAGCAGTACTTC. Translated: CASSLEQGRGEQYF. Supplemented by reference TRBV5-1 and TRBJ2-7, the full variable domain reads KAGVTQTPRYLIKTRGQQVTLSCSPISGHRSVSWYQQTPGQGLQFLFEYFSETQRNKGNFPGRFSGRQFSNSRSEMNVSTLELGDSALYLCASSLEQGRGEQYFGPGTRLTVT.

This clonotype showed up just a few times. The CDR3 DNA is TGTGCCAGCATCAATCCGGGACAGGGTGACGATGAGCAGTTCTTC. As protein: CASINPGQGDDEQFF. The V call is TRBV7-9, the J call TRBJ2-1, with 9 bases identical to TRBD1. Germline loops: CDR1 SEHNR, CDR2 FQNEAQ (reference sequence). V was pared by 7 bases and J by 8 bases, with 12 bases of the junction left unmatched. The CDR3 is 15 amino acids.

This clonotype was counted a few times. The chain joins TRBV4-3 to TRBJ2-4; the match to TRBD1 covers 10 bases. The germline CDR1 and CDR2 sequences are LGHNA and YSLEER. This CDR3 is built from 16 residues. With V trimmed by 1 base and J by 4 bases, 4 bases remained unmatched. The CDR3 sequence is CASSQGGQGIKNIQYF. CDR3 DNA sequence: TGCGCCAGCAGCCAAGGGGGACAGGGGATTAAAAACATTCAGTACTTC.

This clonotype was detected a few times. V usage is TRBV12-3 or TRBV12-4 and J usage is TRBJ1-6; D is undetermined. With 6 bases removed from V and 9 bases from J, the gap between germline ends came to 15 bases. The CDR3 consists of 14 residues. CDR3 residues: CASSPGGVISPLHF. CDR3 sequence (DNA): TGTGCCAGCAGCCCTGGTGGGGTCATTTCACCCCTCCACTTT.

The chain employs TRBV20-1 and TRBJ1-4, with D possibly being TRBD1 (5 bases). V gave up 0 bases and J gave up 4 bases, with 15 bases separating them. The CDR3 loop spans 16 amino acids. Germline CDR1 DFQATT, CDR2 SNEGSKA (reference sequence). In DNA form, the CDR3 reads TGCAGTGCTAGAGATGGGGCGCGATCGGGTAATGAAAAACTGTTTTTT. It is translated as CSARDGARSGNEKLFF.

The chain is built from TRBV6-1 and TRBJ2-7; TRBD1 might be the D (5 bases). Germline CDR1 MNHNS, CDR2 SASEGT. The CDR3 spans 14 residues. V lost 4 bases and J lost 4, with 14 bases in between. CDR3 DNA: TGTGCCAGCAGTGTGACAGAGGCCCAATACGAGCAGTACTTC. Translating gives CASSVTEAQYEQYF.

This clonotype was detected only a few times. The DNA for the CDR3 is TGTGCCAGCAGTTGGGTCGGGGGGGCCGTCTACGAGCAGTACTTC. Translated: CASSWVGGAVYEQYF. The rearrangement joins TRBV12-3 or TRBV12-4 to TRBJ2-7; TRBD2 agrees at 8 bases. V dropped 4 bases and J dropped 3; count of bases not matched to a gene: 8. The CDR3 loop spans 15 amino acids.

This clonotype was recorded many times. The chain uses TRBV11-2 and TRBJ1-2; D remains ambiguous. This CDR3 is 14 amino acids long. Germline lookup yields CDR1 SGHAT and CDR2 FQNNGV. V lost 1 base, J lost 0 bases, and 6 bases lay in between. CDR3 DNA sequence: TGTGCCAGCAGCTTAGCCCCGGCTAACTATGGCTACACCTTC. It specifies CASSLAPANYGYTF.

The chain joins TRBV6-2 or TRBV6-3 to TRBJ2-1; 7 bases align to TRBD1. CDR3 length: 13 amino acids. Germline values: CDR1 MNHEY, CDR2 SVGEGT. V shed 6 bases, J shed 4 bases, and the junction held 3 bases outside the gene matches. CDR3 sequence reads: CASSVDRYNEQFF. The CDR3 DNA reads TGTGCCAGCAGCGTGGACAGGTACAATGAGCAGTTCTTC.

The chain couples TRBV5-1 to TRBJ2-1; 8 bases fit TRBD2. With V trimmed by 0 bases and J by 5 bases, 7 bases remained unmatched. Germline values: CDR1 SGHRS, CDR2 YFSETQ. CDR3 size: 16 residues. CDR3 region: CASSLVAGGRDNEQFF. CDR3 DNA sequence: TGCGCCAGCAGCTTGGTTGCGGGGGGCCGGGACAATGAGCAGTTCTTC.

The sample holds many counts of this clonotype. This chain uses TRBV5-1 with TRBJ2-7, with D possibly TRBD1 on 5 matching bases. The CDR3 extends over 16 amino acids. The V and J ends lost 0 bases and 0 bases respectively, with 13 bases between them. Germline V CDR1 and CDR2: SGHRS, YFSETQ. The CDR3 reads CASSLGGRLTSYEQYF. The CDR3 bases are TGCGCCAGCAGCTTGGGGGGCCGACTGACCTCCTACGAGCAGTACTTC.

In its sample, this clonotype was seen a few times. The V gene is TRBV7-8, the J gene TRBJ2-2; D is possibly TRBD1 or TRBD2 (5 bases each). The germline V and J ends were trimmed by 4 bases and 7 bases, with 13 bases remaining between them. CDR1 is SGHVS, CDR2 FQNEAQ, per germline. This CDR3 has 14 residues. The CDR3 nucleotides are TGTGCCAGCAGCTCCCGGGGCGCGTTCGGGGAGCTGTTTTTT. Residues: CASSSRGAFGELFF.